These 32 T cell receptor beta chains were all obtained from the same sample, sequenced in a study of blood T cell repertoires in COVID-19. The table came from immunoSEQ multiplex PCR; TCRdb's copy has only in-frame clones and leaves some out. The table shows approximately 90,000 clones, with more than 65% occurring only once. Specimen: peripheral blood. These receptors were collected from an elderly man with active or convalescent COVID-19.

In its sample, this clone was seen once. V is TRBV24-1 and J is TRBJ2-5; 9 bases map to TRBD1. Germline CDR1 is KGHDR and CDR2 is SFDVKD. The trim removed 1 base at V and 1 base at J, leaving 3 bases unmatched. This CDR3 comprises 16 residues. CDR3 region: CATSDFSDRGQETQYF. CDR3 sequence (DNA): TGTGCCACCAGTGATTTTTCGGACAGGGGCCAAGAGACCCAGTACTTC.

The rearrangement joins TRBV2 to TRBJ1-6, with 11 bases matching TRBD1. V trimming: 7 bases; J trimming: 10 bases; junction bases outside the gene matches: 6. The CDR3 sequence is 14 residues long. Germline-derived CDR1 and CDR2 are SNHLY and FYNNEI. In nucleotides, the CDR3 is TGTGCCAGCAAGGGACAGGGGGAAGGCTCACCCCTCCACTTT. It yields the protein CASKGQGEGSPLHF. The full variable domain, rest sourced from reference TRBV2 and TRBJ1-6, is EPEVTQTPSHQVTQMGQEVILRCVPISNHLYFYWYRQILGQKVEFLVSFYNNEISEKSEIFDDQFSVERPDGSNFTLKIRSTKLEDSAMYFCASKGQGEGSPLHFGNGTRLTVT.

This chain connects TRBV7-8 to TRBJ1-6, with D unresolved. Germline V gives CDR1 SGHVS, CDR2 FQNEAQ. The length of the CDR3 is 13 residues. The V and J ends lost 1 base and 11 bases respectively, with 9 bases between them. The CDR3: CASSLETETPLHF. As DNA, the CDR3 is TGTGCCAGCAGCTTAGAAACAGAGACACCCCTCCACTTT.

The chain recombines TRBV19 with TRBJ1-2; weak D call: TRBD1 (5 bases). From germline, CDR1 is LNHDA and CDR2 SQIVND (reference sequence). The CDR3 loop spans 14 amino acids. Trimming pared 9 bases from V and 2 bases from J, leaving 16 bases between. The CDR3: CASNPQGSNYGYTF. The CDR3 nucleotides are TGTGCCAGCAACCCGCAGGGCTCAAACTATGGCTACACCTTC.

The V and J genes are TRBV2 and TRBJ1-2; D is possibly TRBD1 (6 bases). The CDR3 runs 13 residues. Germline V gene sequence: CDR1 SNHLY, CDR2 FYNNEI. With 9 bases removed from V and 4 bases from J, the gap between germline ends came to 15 bases. CDR3 amino acids: CASQLTGPYGYTF. CDR3 coding DNA: TGTGCCAGTCAACTCACAGGGCCCTATGGCTACACCTTC. Together with reference TRBV2 and TRBJ1-2, the CDR3 gives the full variable domain: EPEVTQTPSHQVTQMGQEVILRCVPISNHLYFYWYRQILGQKVEFLVSFYNNEISEKSEIFDDQFSVERPDGSNFTLKIRSTKLEDSAMYFCASQLTGPYGYTFGSGTRLTVV.

The CDR3 sequence is CAWSGDTIPYEQYF. CDR3 DNA: TGTGCCTGGAGTGGGGACACAATTCCCTACGAGCAGTACTTC. This chain joins TRBV30 and TRBJ2-7; possibly TRBD1 for D (6 bases). The V end lost 1 base, the J end lost 2 bases, and 12 bases lay between the germline ends. This CDR3 contains 14 residues. Looked up from germline, CDR1 is GTSNPN and CDR2 is SVGIG (reference sequence). Supplemented by reference TRBV30 and TRBJ2-7, the full variable domain reads SQTIHQWPATLVQPVGSPLSLECTVEGTSNPNLYWYRQAAGRGLQLLFYSVGIGQISSEVPQNLSASRPQDRQFILSSKKLLLSDSGFYLCAWSGDTIPYEQYFGPGTRLTVT.

In DNA form, the CDR3 reads TGTGCCAGCAACCCCGGTGGGGCAGTAGACGAGCAGTACTTC. Protein sequence: CASNPGGAVDEQYF. This sequence joins TRBV11-2 and TRBJ2-7; tentative D call: TRBD1 (5 bases). The germline CDR1 and CDR2 sequences are SGHAT and FQNNGV. V lost 7 bases and J lost 5, with 18 bases in between. CDR3 length: 14 residues.

CDR3 bases: TGTGCCAGCAGTCGACAGAGACAGAACACTGAAGCTTTCTTT. Encoded protein: CASSRQRQNTEAFF. V gene TRBV2 combines with J gene TRBJ1-1, with D maybe TRBD1 (5 bases). Deletions cut 5 bases from V and 1 base from J, with 11 bases between. The CDR3 runs 14 residues. Germline CDR1 SNHLY, CDR2 FYNNEI.

As regards this clone: The DNA is left out, because the CDR3 cannot be placed on it with certainty; the CDR3 is given as TCRdb lists it. The chain joins TRBV28 to TRBJ1-3; the DNA was not compared with TRBD1, the D call given in the table. From germline, CDR1 is MDHEN and CDR2 SYDVKM. The CDR3 spans 13 amino acids, including both terminal residues. CDR3: CASSFGSGNTIYF.

The chain joins TRBV18 to TRBJ1-1; the match to TRBD1 covers 9 bases. Losses at the gene ends were 0 bases for V and 0 bases for J; bases not matched to a gene: 5. Looked up from germline, CDR1 is KGHSH and CDR2 is LQKENI. The CDR3 totals 17 residues. The CDR3 coding sequence is TGTGCCAGCTCACCACCCGCCGGACAGGGGATGAACACTGAAGCTTTCTTT. It is translated as CASSPPAGQGMNTEAFF.

The chain carries TRBV6-1 and TRBJ1-5; D is possibly TRBD1 (5 bases). The V gene's germline CDR1 is MNHNS and CDR2 SASEGT. V was pared by 1 base and J by 1 base, with 14 bases between. CDR3 size: 17 residues. The DNA of the CDR3 is TGTGCCAGCAGTGAAGACGTGGGCAGGGTGAGCAATCAGCCCCAGCATTTT. Translating it yields CASSEDVGRVSNQPQHF.

The V and J genes are TRBV12-3 or TRBV12-4 and TRBJ2-5, with D possibly matching TRBD1 (5 bases). This CDR3 has 13 residues. V gave up 3 bases and J gave up 0 bases, with 5 bases separating them. CDR3 sequence: CASSFRDQETQYF. The DNA for the CDR3 is TGTGCCAGCAGTTTCAGGGACCAAGAGACCCAGTACTTC.

The chain recombines TRBV2 with TRBJ2-7; D is perhaps TRBD2 (5 bases). Germline CDR1 reads SNHLY; CDR2 reads FYNNEI. Trimming removed 8 bases from V and 4 bases from J, with 18 bases in between. This CDR3 is 14 amino acids long. In nucleotides, the CDR3 is TGTGCCAGCTCCTCTGATATAGAGGGATACGAGCAGTACTTC. Its translation is CASSSDIEGYEQYF. The whole variable domain, remainder taken from reference TRBV2 and TRBJ2-7, is EPEVTQTPSHQVTQMGQEVILRCVPISNHLYFYWYRQILGQKVEFLVSFYNNEISEKSEIFDDQFSVERPDGSNFTLKIRSTKLEDSAMYFCASSSDIEGYEQYFGPGTRLTVT.

The chain links TRBV7-2 to TRBJ1-1, with a possible D match to TRBD1 (6 bases). The CDR3 consists of 18 residues. Germline CDR1 SGHTA, CDR2 FQGNSA. The germline V and J ends were trimmed by 2 bases and 4 bases, with 23 bases remaining between them. CDR3 loop: CASSLRVAGGAYGTEAFF. The CDR3 DNA follows: TGTGCCAGCAGCTTAAGGGTGGCTGGGGGCGCGTATGGCACTGAAGCTTTCTTT.

The chain is built from TRBV9 and TRBJ1-2; D may be TRBD1 (5 bases). The CDR3 is made up of 13 amino acids. Trimming removed 0 bases at V and 6 bases at J, with 9 bases between. Germline values: CDR1 SGDLS, CDR2 YYNGEE. CDR3: CASSVGRGDGYTF. As DNA, the CDR3 is TGTGCCAGCAGCGTAGGTCGGGGGGATGGCTACACCTTC.

The V and J genes are TRBV11-3 and TRBJ2-7, with D maybe TRBD1 (6 bases). The CDR3 runs 14 residues. Germline V CDR1 and CDR2: SGHNT, YENEEA. The V gene lost 5 bases and the J gene lost 2 bases, with 13 bases spanning the gap. The CDR3 is CASSTRQAPYEQYF. CDR3 in DNA: TGTGCCAGCAGCACCCGACAGGCCCCCTACGAGCAGTACTTC.

V and J are TRBV5-4 and TRBJ2-7; TRBD2 might be the D (6 bases). This CDR3 has 13 residues. Per the germline V gene, CDR1 is SGHNT and CDR2 is YYREEE (reference sequence). V shed 0 bases and J shed 6 bases, with 10 bases lying between them. Here the CDR3 DNA reads TGTGCCAGCAGCTTGGCCCGGGGAGGCGAGCAGTACTTC. Residues: CASSLARGGEQYF.

This clone was detected only once. V and J are TRBV5-8 and TRBJ2-2, with D tentatively TRBD1 (7 bases). The CDR3 sequence is 16 residues long. Trimming stripped 4 bases from V and 0 bases from J, with 13 bases between. In germline, CDR1 is SGHTS, CDR2 YDEGEE. CDR3 amino acids: CASSAFRGANTGELFF. The CDR3 bases are TGTGCCAGCAGCGCATTCAGGGGGGCGAACACCGGGGAGCTGTTTTTT.

CDR3 nucleotides: TGTGCTAGTGGTTTCCACTACGAGCAGTACTTC. Its protein is CASGFHYEQYF. This chain joins TRBV12-5 and TRBJ2-7, with D hard to call. The CDR3 has 11 amino acids. V lost 3 bases, J lost 3 bases, and 3 bases lay in between. The germline V gene has CDR1 LGHNT and CDR2 FRNRAP.

This clone has a single count. V is TRBV18 and J is TRBJ1-1, with a tentative D call TRBD1 (6 bases). Trimming stripped 8 bases from V and 1 base from J, with 14 bases between. The CDR3 has 14 amino acids. CDR1 is KGHSH and CDR2 is LQKENI in the germline V gene. The CDR3 DNA is TGTGCCAGCGCCCCGGGGGGCGGGAACACTGAAGCTTTCTTT. Its translation: CASAPGGGNTEAFF. The variable domain in full, with the rest retrieved from reference TRBV18 and TRBJ1-1, is NAGVMQNPRHLVRRRGQEARLRCSPMKGHSHVYWYRQLPEEGLKFMVYLQKENIIDESGMPKERFSAEFPKEGPSILRIQQVVRGDSAAYFCASAPGGGNTEAFFGQGTRLTVV.

This sequence joins TRBV7-2 and TRBJ1-6, with TRBD1 identical over 8 bases. The CDR3 sequence is 15 residues long. The V segment lost 3 bases and the J segment 6 bases; nucleotides outside the gene matches: 4. Per germline, CDR1 SGHTA and CDR2 FQGNSA. CDR3 sequence: CASSFGDRLNSPLHF. The DNA for the CDR3 is TGTGCCAGCAGCTTCGGGGACAGGCTTAATTCACCCCTCCACTTT. The variable domain in full, with the rest retrieved from reference TRBV7-2 and TRBJ1-6, is GAGVSQSPSNKVTEKGKDVELRCDPISGHTALYWYRQSLGQGLEFLIYFQGNSAPDKSGLPSDRFSAERTGGSVSTLTIQRTQQEDSAVYLCASSFGDRLNSPLHFGNGTRLTVT.

The genes are TRBV30 and TRBJ2-7; D possibly corresponds to TRBD2 (6 bases). V lost 3 bases, J lost 6 bases, and 15 bases lay in between. Looked up from germline, CDR1 is GTSNPN and CDR2 is SVGIG (reference sequence). This CDR3 is 13 amino acids long. CDR3 DNA: TGTGCCTGGAGGCCCGGGACTTATCGCGAGCAGTACTTC. This encodes CAWRPGTYREQYF.

This clone came up a few times. The genes are TRBV28 and TRBJ1-6, with 7 bases aligning to TRBD1. The CDR3 loop spans 17 amino acids. With V trimmed by 2 bases and J by 4 bases, 8 bases remained unmatched. Looked up from germline, CDR1 is MDHEN and CDR2 is SYDVKM. The chain's CDR3 is CASSLGGGLSYNSPLHF. The DNA of the CDR3 is TGTGCCAGCAGTTTAGGAGGGGGCCTTTCTTATAATTCACCCCTCCACTTT.

This clone was seen a single time. V usage is TRBV6-6 and J usage is TRBJ2-2; 12 bases map to TRBD2. Germline CDR1 and CDR2: MNHNY and SVGAGI (reference sequence). V gave up 6 bases and J gave up 7 bases; unmatched junction bases: 9. This CDR3 is 16 amino acids long. CDR3 DNA: TGTGCCAGCAGCCCCCTAGCGGGGGGGCCGATCGGGGAGCTGTTTTTT. This codes for CASSPLAGGPIGELFF.

This rearrangement joins TRBV5-4 to TRBJ2-3; 8 bases line up with TRBD2. CDR1 and CDR2 from the germline V gene are SGHNT and YYREEE (reference sequence). V shed 0 bases, J shed 1 base, and the junction held 4 bases outside the gene matches. This CDR3 spans 16 amino acids. The DNA of the CDR3 is TGTGCCAGCAGCTTGGATATTAGCGGGGGCACAGATACGCAGTATTTT. This codes for CASSLDISGGTDTQYF.

This clone was found a few times. The J gene is TRBJ2-3, the V gene TRBV11-3; no clear D gene. Germline V gene sequence: CDR1 SGHNT, CDR2 YENEEA. V was shortened by 5 bases and J by 8 bases, with 14 bases between the two germline ends. The CDR3 extends over 13 amino acids. Written as DNA, the CDR3 is TGTGCCAGCAGCCCTCGAGAGTACGGTACGCAGTATTTT. Translated, it gives CASSPREYGTQYF.

The V call is TRBV10-2, the J call TRBJ1-1; possible D gene TRBD1, 5 bases. V was shortened by 10 bases and J by 1 base, with 13 bases between the two germline ends. The CDR3 has 13 residues. Germline assignment: CDR1 WSHSY and CDR2 SAAADI. CDR3 sequence reads: CATHVGQNTEAFF. CDR3 coding DNA: TGCGCCACCCACGTCGGACAGAACACTGAAGCTTTCTTT.

This chain uses TRBV3-1 (or the pseudogene TRBV3-2) with TRBJ1-5, with D tentatively TRBD1 (5 bases). The CDR3 runs to 13 residues. Germline CDR1 reads LGHDT; CDR2 reads YNNKEL (reference sequence). Trimming pared 5 bases from V and 6 bases from J, leaving 11 bases between. CDR3 DNA sequence: TGTGCCAGCAGCAGGGGTACGTTTCAGCCCCAGCATTTT. It is translated as CASSRGTFQPQHF.

The chain combines TRBV3-1 (or the pseudogene TRBV3-2) with TRBJ1-5; tentatively, D is TRBD1 (6 bases). In germline, CDR1 is LGHDT, CDR2 YNNKEL (reference sequence). V was clipped by 1 base and J by 9 bases, with 16 bases between them. The CDR3 covers 15 residues. The CDR3 DNA follows: TGTGCCAGCAGCCAAGGGAACGCAGGGGTTTCGCCCCAGCATTTT. Amino acids: CASSQGNAGVSPQHF.

This rearrangement joins TRBV6-1 to TRBJ2-3, with 8 bases matching TRBD2. This CDR3 has 16 residues. The germline V gene encodes CDR1 MNHNS and CDR2 SASEGT. J was trimmed by 2 bases and V by 2 bases; bases with no gene match: 6. CDR3 in DNA: TGTGCCAGCAGTGAAAGTCGCGGGGGGACCACAGATACGCAGTATTTT. Translated: CASSESRGGTTDTQYF.

This clone was detected only once. The V and J genes are TRBV2 and TRBJ2-7; D is possibly TRBD1 (6 bases). Between the trimmed V and J ends, which lost 7 bases and 1 base, there was a span of 11 bases. This CDR3 has 13 amino acids. Germline CDR1 and CDR2: SNHLY and FYNNEI. CDR3: CASIIRGSYEQYF. The DNA of the CDR3 is TGTGCCAGCATTATCAGGGGATCCTACGAGCAGTACTTC.

This clone was recorded only once. The chain joins TRBV18 to TRBJ1-4, with a possible D match to TRBD1 (6 bases). CDR3 length: 16 amino acids. Per the germline V gene, CDR1 is KGHSH and CDR2 is LQKENI. V shed 2 bases and J shed 0 bases, with 10 bases lying between them. The chain's CDR3 is CASSPSRTATNEKLFF. CDR3 in DNA: TGTGCCAGCTCACCATCCCGGACAGCAACTAATGAAAAACTGTTTTTT. Using reference TRBV18 and TRBJ1-4 for the parts outside the CDR3, the full variable domain is NAGVMQNPRHLVRRRGQEARLRCSPMKGHSHVYWYRQLPEEGLKFMVYLQKENIIDESGMPKERFSAEFPKEGPSILRIQQVVRGDSAAYFCASSPSRTATNEKLFFGSGTQLSVL.